Below, 3 T cell receptor beta chains from the same sample are listed, as sequenced in a study of CD8+CD57+ T cells in acquired aplastic anemia. For CDR3 and TCR beta VDJ profiling, genomic DNA was the template used. TCRdb re-derived calls from the reads in MiXCR, one entry per CDR3 protein. Of about 270,000 distinct CDR3 sequences listed, about 56% are singletons. Sequenced sample: sorted CD4+, CD8+, or CD8+CD57+ T cells (not recorded which) from PBMCs. These receptors originate from a human donor with severe aplastic anemia or a healthy control (not recorded which).

The J gene is TRBJ1-3, the V gene TRBV2; D is uncertain. Germline loops: CDR1 SNHLY, CDR2 FYNNEI. This CDR3 comprises 14 residues. Deletions cut 7 bases from V and 0 bases from J, with 10 bases between. The CDR3 nucleotides read TGTGCCAGCATTCCGCTCTCCTCTGGAAACACCATATATTTT. This encodes CASIPLSSGNTIYF. Combining the CDR3 with reference TRBV2 and TRBJ1-3 gives the whole variable domain EPEVTQTPSHQVTQMGQEVILRCVPISNHLYFYWYRQILGQKVEFLVSFYNNEISEKSEIFDDQFSVERPDGSNFTLKIRSTKLEDSAMYFCASIPLSSGNTIYFGEGSWLTVV.

This clonotype occurred once. The chain couples TRBV7-3 to TRBJ1-5; no firm D call. The germline V gene has CDR1 SGHTA and CDR2 FQGTGA. The CDR3 extends over 13 amino acids. V was trimmed by 3 bases and J by 3 bases, leaving 6 bases between them. CDR3 amino acids: CASSLTNNQPQHF. The CDR3 region has the DNA TGTGCCAGCAGCTTGACAAACAATCAGCCCCAGCATTTT.

The V and J genes are TRBV29-1 and TRBJ2-7; TRBD1 might be the D (5 bases). Germline V gene data show CDR1 as SQVTM and CDR2 as ANQGSEA. Trimming took off 6 bases at V and 6 bases at J, with 12 bases between the two ends. This CDR3 has 11 amino acids. The DNA of the CDR3 is TGCAGCGTATTCCAGGGCGGCGAGCAGTACTTC. Protein sequence: CSVFQGGEQYF.